This T cell receptor (beta chain) was identified during a study of T cell responses to AZD1222 COVID-19 vaccine (dated by TCRdb to 2020 to 2023). About the full investigation: AZD1222 recipients given second doses at about 4 weeks or at about 12 weeks were pooled, since spike-specific TCR depth and breadth were not found to differ between the two schedules. TCR sequencing was performed for more than 230 trial participants, of whom about 200 were given two doses of AZD1222 and around 25 were given two doses of MenACWY control vaccine. Trial participants were enrolled by age into subgroups of 18-55, 56-69 and 70-plus years, and approximately 150, 30 and 60 TCR-sequenced participants, respectively, were included in these subgroups. Paper-wide results and their limitations: Reportedly, close to half of the unique spike-specific TCRs recognized epitopes lying outside the regions that are mutated in the B.1.351 and B.1.1.7 variants. Vaccine-associated CD4 TCRs spanned the whole spike protein, with dominant responses in regions 160-218 and 743-854. The 56-69-year group was small, and its depth increase did not reach significance, likely because of low power. Most participants were white British and females outnumbered males, and the authors suggested that clonal diversity may have been underestimated. Conclusions about previously exposed vaccinees were limited because only six or seven AZD1222 recipients were SARS-CoV-2 seropositive at baseline. Spike-specific TCR breadth and depth rose significantly after two AZD1222 doses compared with day 0 and with MenACWY recipients. Because no day 14 peak-response samples were available, the repertoires could be characterized only after the peak T cell response.

The CDR3 regions of human TCRbeta chains were analyzed by immunosequencing. In the source study's methods: Repertoire TCRs were matched against a reference library of SARS-CoV-2-specific TCRs generated with the MIRA antigen-specificity platform. Breadth was defined as the fraction of unique TCRs that were SARS-CoV-2-associated, and depth was defined as the fraction of total T cells that were SARS-CoV-2-associated. Each spike-specific TCR was assigned to its reactive spike region and to a CD4 or CD8 class using the MIRA data. Log10-transformed breadth and depth values were compared by one-way ANOVA with Sidak's multiple comparisons tests. In TCRdb, the immuneACCESS table is reduced to in-frame sequences with V and J assigned. These tables do not hold every clone; where another copy was compared, an unresolved V gene accounts for under half, and the others remain unexplained. V and J calls and clone size follow that table, whereas D and trimming were derived from the DNA. In all, the sample holds around 160,000 clones, and approximately 89% of those were seen once. Less than 5.5% of the sample goes to the ten largest clones.

The time point label, read with the paper, signifies: baseline before first vaccination. Vaccinee samples came from UK trials COV001 and COV002, including a single-blind randomized controlled phase 2/3 trial of AZD1222 (ChAdOx1 nCoV-19) in healthy adults. Trial participant PBMC samples were collected at day 0 and day 28 after the second dose for TCRbeta chain sequencing. In regard to this clone: The target of this receptor is not known. Base qualities are missing; no much larger clone stands one base away.

The germline V gene encodes CDR1 MNHEY and CDR2 SMNVEV (reference sequence). The CDR3 holds 15 amino acids from the cysteine to the phenylalanine. Only the CDR3 region is kept as DNA, spanning 45 bases read in frame from base 1. Unmatched junction bases come to 6, with V trimmed by 3 bases and J by 7 bases. The sequencing here drew on peripheral blood, taken on day 0 of AZD1222 vaccination. The receptor's source is an adult in good health. The chain is made from TRBV27 and TRBJ2-1, and 10 junctional nucleotides match TRBD1. The CDR3 amino acid sequence is: CASSLGTGAGNEQFF. The sequenced DNA: TGTGCCAGCAGTTTGGGGACAGGGGCTGGAAATGAGCAGTTCTTC.